The sequence of this T cell receptor beta chain was determined in a study of cytotoxic CD8 clonotypes in ibrutinib-treated CLL. About the research overall: After a median 12 months on treatment (6 to 36), response samples were drawn.

Whole-study findings and limits: Public clonotypes, found uncommonly, either contracted or stayed stable on treatment. Starting clonality was above that of age-matched healthy donors and tracked circulating CD8+ T-cell counts.

The CDR3 is 13 amino acids. Germline values: CDR1 SQVTM, CDR2 ANQGSEA. J lost 7 bases, V lost 4 bases, and 4 bases had no gene match. The protocol was immunoSEQ multiplex PCR, while the TCRdb copy is restricted to in-frame clones and leaves out a portion. The data contain just over 200,000 clones, 70% of them singletons. This clone appeared once. No antigen is known for it. The sample in question was PBMCs, obtained after 12 months of ibrutinib treatment. This clonotype was obtained from a human donor with chronic lymphocytic leukemia. The rearrangement uses TRBV29-1 and TRBJ2-2; 9 bases fit TRBD2. The CDR3 region has the DNA TGCAGCGTTGTTGGCGGGAGGGTCGGGGAGCTGTTTTTT. Protein product: CSVVGGRVGELFF.